Listed here are 14 T cell receptor beta chains from one sample, sequenced in a study of blood T cell repertoires in COVID-19. Measured with immunoSEQ multiplex PCR; TCRdb has only the in-frame clones, and not every one. The table lists approximately 70,000 clones, 86% of them singletons. Sequencing input: peripheral blood. These receptors were obtained from a man in his 70s with active or convalescent COVID-19.

The genes are TRBV6-6 and TRBJ1-3, with TRBD1 matching 7 bases. Per the germline V gene, CDR1 is MNHNY and CDR2 is SVGAGI (reference sequence). J was trimmed by 2 bases and V by 11 bases; bases with no gene match: 6. This CDR3 has 13 amino acids. The CDR3 nucleotides are TGTGCCGGCACAGGGGACCCTGGAAACACCATATATTTT. It specifies CAGTGDPGNTIYF.

This clone was detected a few times. V gene TRBV20-1 combines with J gene TRBJ2-7, with D possibly being TRBD1 (5 bases). Germline CDR1 is DFQATT and CDR2 is SNEGSKA (reference sequence). V was cut by 6 bases and J by 1 base, with 7 bases left in between. This CDR3 has 11 residues. DNA for the CDR3: TGCAGTGCGAGGACATCCTACGAGCAGTACTTC. Translated, it gives CSARTSYEQYF.

The chain carries TRBV7-2 and TRBJ1-1; D is undetermined. The CDR3 totals 13 residues. Germline V gives CDR1 SGHTA, CDR2 FQGNSA. Trimming took off 5 bases at V and 2 bases at J, with 9 bases between the two ends. The CDR3 DNA follows: TGTGCCAGCAGCCCACGAACAAACACTGAAGCTTTCTTT. Protein product: CASSPRTNTEAFF.

This chain joins TRBV4-2 and TRBJ1-2; 7 bases agree with TRBD1. The CDR3 spans 17 residues. V gave up 0 bases and J gave up 4 bases; unmatched junction bases: 11. Germline V CDR1 and CDR2: LGHNA, YNFKEQ. The DNA of the CDR3 is TGTGCCAGCAGCCAAGATCGACCTCAGGGGGTGGGCTATGGCTACACCTTC. Translation: CASSQDRPQGVGYGYTF.

Many counts were recorded for this clone. V gene TRBV2 combines with J gene TRBJ2-1, with D possibly matching TRBD1 (6 bases). Germline CDR1 reads SNHLY; CDR2 reads FYNNEI. The CDR3 is 13 residues long. V dropped 7 bases and J dropped 5 bases, with 12 bases sitting between them. CDR3 in DNA: TGTGCCAGCAACCTGGACAGCAACAATGAGCAGTTCTTC. Translated: CASNLDSNNEQFF.

The V gene is TRBV19, the J gene TRBJ1-2, with D possibly being TRBD1 (6 bases). This CDR3 spans 13 amino acids. With 4 bases removed from V and 4 bases from J, the gap between germline ends came to 10 bases. The germline V gene encodes CDR1 LNHDA and CDR2 SQIVND (reference sequence). CDR3 amino acids: CASSKGGIYGYTF. For the CDR3, the DNA is TGTGCCAGTAGTAAAGGGGGAATCTATGGCTACACCTTC. The full variable domain, completed using reference TRBV19 and TRBJ1-2, is DGGITQSPKYLFRKEGQNVTLSCEQNLNHDAMYWYRQDPGQGLRLIYYSQIVNDFQKGDIAEGYSVSREKKESFPLTVTSAQKNPTAFYLCASSKGGIYGYTFGSGTRLTVV.

The J gene is TRBJ1-4, the V gene TRBV5-6, with 9 positions matching TRBD1. From germline, CDR1 is SGHDT and CDR2 YYEEEE. This CDR3 has 15 amino acids. V was clipped by 2 bases and J by 8 bases; unmatched bases: 7. The CDR3 DNA reads as TGTGCCAGCAGCTTTCCGGGACAGGGACCGGAAAAACTGTTTTTT. Amino acid sequence: CASSFPGQGPEKLFF.

CDR3 coding DNA: TGTGCCAGCAGCCAGAGGAAGACTGCCGGCTCTGGGGCCAACGTCCTGACTTTC. Translated, it gives CASSQRKTAGSGANVLTF. The V and J genes are TRBV11-2 and TRBJ2-6; D is ambiguous. Germline-derived CDR1 and CDR2 are SGHAT and FQNNGV. V lost 5 bases and J 0 bases, leaving 17 bases between the germline ends. This CDR3 is 18 amino acids long.

This clone was detected only once. The V and J genes are TRBV5-1 and TRBJ2-3; D gene unclear. The CDR3 is 15 amino acids. The V end lost 3 bases, the J end lost 0 bases, and 11 bases lay between the germline ends. Germline CDR1 reads SGHRS; CDR2 reads YFSETQ. The CDR3 here is CASSSTGRSTDTQYF. In DNA form, the CDR3 reads TGCGCCAGCAGCTCCACCGGCAGGAGCACAGATACGCAGTATTTT.

This chain links TRBV10-3 with TRBJ2-7; D is perhaps TRBD1 (6 bases). V gave up 11 bases and J gave up 6 bases, with 20 bases separating them. CDR1 and CDR2 from the germline V gene are ENHRY and SYGVKD. CDR3 size: 13 residues. The CDR3 DNA reads TGTGCCTCTCTCCCCACAGGGTCCGGCGAGCAGTACTTC. This translates into CASLPTGSGEQYF.

The chain combines TRBV14 with TRBJ1-1; D is possibly TRBD1 (6 bases). From germline, CDR1 is SGHDN and CDR2 FVKESK. This CDR3 is built from 12 residues. The CDR3 is CPGRRGGTEAFF. CDR3 bases: TGTCCCGGCCGCAGGGGCGGCACTGAAGCTTTCTTT.

The chain employs TRBV28 and TRBJ1-2; weak D call: TRBD1 (6 bases). CDR3 size: 16 residues. Per the germline V gene, CDR1 is MDHEN and CDR2 is SYDVKM. Trimming removed 7 bases at V and 2 bases at J, with 20 bases between. The CDR3 coding sequence is TGTGCCAGCATGTTCAGTTGGGGGCGGACGAACTATGGCTACACCTTC. Its protein is CASMFSWGRTNYGYTF.

This rearrangement joins TRBV27 to TRBJ2-1, with 7 bases lining up with TRBD2. This CDR3 comprises 18 residues. V dropped 5 bases and J dropped 1; count of bases not matched to a gene: 14. In germline, CDR1 is MNHEY, CDR2 SMNVEV (reference sequence). The CDR3 nucleotides read TGTGCCAGCAGTCCAAGTCCGGTGGGGGGGGGATCCTACAATGAGCAGTTCTTC. This gives the protein CASSPSPVGGGSYNEQFF.

With regard to this clone: At one boundary the junction diverges from the germline segment, which might be a read error. This chain uses TRBV11-2 with TRBJ1-2; TRBD1 matches 12 bases. Germline lookup yields CDR1 SGHAT and CDR2 FQNNGV. The CDR3 extends over 16 amino acids. Here the CDR3 reads CASRLPGTGGRDGYTF. For the CDR3, the DNA is TGTGCCAGCCGCTTACCAGGGACAGGGGGCCGTGATGGCTACACCTTC.